The TCR beta chain described here comes from a study of blood T cell repertoires in COVID-19. In the authors' workflow: Amplification of reference gene primers provided the estimated nucleated cell counts. Repertoires were generated with immunoSEQ multiplex PCR, while TCRdb's copy carries only in-frame clones and drops some. V, J and clone size are taken as reported in that table, and D and trimming were inferred from the DNA itself. Here the sample spans 270,000 or so clones, over 80% being singletons. Participant ages covered about 18 to 89 years across 20 to 25 US areas. Clinical history reported by participants formed the basis on which cohorts were assigned. With 0 bases clipped from V and 6 bases from J, the junction kept 4 bases outside the gene matches. The CDR3 loop spans 15 amino acids. The V gene's germline CDR1 is SEHNR and CDR2 FQNEAQ (reference sequence).

This clonotype was sampled from a woman in her thirties with acute COVID-19. Sequenced: PBMCs or T cells enriched from blood (not recorded which). The chain joins TRBV7-9 to TRBJ2-3; 9 nucleotides agree with TRBD1. CDR3 bases: TGTGCCAGCAGCTTAGCACAGGGGGCTGGGGATACGCAGTATTTT. Amino acid sequence: CASSLAQGAGDTQYF. Full variable domain (outside the CDR3, taken from reference TRBV7-9 and TRBJ2-3): DTGVSQNPRHKITKRGQNVTFRCDPISEHNRLYWYRQTLGQGPEFLTYFQNEAQLEKSRLLSDRFSAERPKGSFSTLEIQRTEQGDSAMYLCASSLAQGAGDTQYFGPGTRLTVL.